Listed below are T cell receptor beta chains from one sample, sequenced in a study of human T cells and chemical hapten exposure. One entry per CDR3 protein, called by TCRdb with MiXCR from the RACE reads. The data show roughly 94,000 distinct CDR3 sequences, about 9.3% seen once. The material was whole blood, obtained in connection with sensitization to the hapten diphenylcyclopropenone (DPC). The receptors were gathered from a woman aged 40 to 50 with alopecia areata. Some clones in this sample may be carry-over from other donors' samples. Each CDR3 is given with its conserved first and last residue. The order of the fields is CDR3 protein, CDR3 DNA, J gene, clone size, V gene, D gene. A D gene is named only where the DNA matches it firmly. Clone size appears in some rows only: once, few, many, or a class for an expanded clone.

CSVRGVGQETQYF TGCAGCGTTCGGGGGGTCGGGCAAGAGACCCAGTACTTC TRBJ2-5 - TRBV29-1 TRBD2
CASSYSPPRGDTQYF TGTGCCAGCAGTTACTCGCCGCCGAGGGGCGATACGCAGTATTTT TRBJ2-3 few TRBV6-5 -
CASRTTSGRDIQYF TGTGCCAGCAGAACAACTAGCGGCCGGGACATTCAGTACTTC TRBJ2-4 many TRBV6-2/TRBV6-3 TRBD2
CATSPSTALNQPQHF TGTGCCACCTCCCCCTCGACAGCGCTAAATCAGCCCCAGCATTTT TRBJ1-5 - TRBV24-1 -
CASSTGTGERDTEAFF TGTGCCAGCTCAACGGGGACAGGGGAGAGGGACACTGAAGCTTTCTTT TRBJ1-1 many TRBV18 TRBD1
CASRGQGRGTEAFF TGTGCCAGCAGGGGACAGGGAAGGGGCACTGAAGCTTTCTTT TRBJ1-1 many TRBV6-5 TRBD1
CSVGSGIPNEQFF TGCAGCGTTGGGTCAGGGATTCCCAATGAGCAGTTCTTC TRBJ2-1 many TRBV29-1 -
CSVKLTGGTALPQFF TGCAGCGTTAAACTTACAGGGGGCACGGCCTTGCCGCAGTTCTTC TRBJ2-1 - TRBV29-1 TRBD1
CASSRAQGADTQYF TGTGCCAGTAGTAGGGCCCAAGGAGCAGATACGCAGTATTTT TRBJ2-3 many TRBV19 -
CASRTGIYSGNTIYF TGTGCCAGCAGGACAGGGATTTACTCTGGAAACACCATATATTTT TRBJ1-3 - TRBV6-5 TRBD1
CSARDQATYNEQFF TGCAGTGCTAGAGATCAGGCAACTTACAATGAGCAGTTCTTC TRBJ2-1 - TRBV20-1 -
CAWTSGNTDTRYF TGTGCCTGGACTAGCGGGAACACAGATACGCGGTATTTT TRBJ2-3 - TRBV30 TRBD2
CSSTSGSRNIQYF TGCAGCTCGACTAGCGGGAGTCGAAACATTCAGTACTTC TRBJ2-4 many TRBV29-1 TRBD2
CASSLSSRRTQYF TGTGCCAGCAGCTTATCTTCTCGGCGGACCCAGTACTTC TRBJ2-5 - TRBV7-9 -
CASSLGTKQGEKLFF TGTGCCAGCAGCTTGGGTACCAAACAAGGCGAAAAACTGTTTTTT TRBJ1-4 few TRBV5-4 -
CASSQAGWRVSGELFF TGTGCCAGCAGCCAAGCCGGTTGGAGGGTATCCGGGGAGCTGTTTTTT TRBJ2-2 - TRBV3-1 -
CAIRDLAGGEQFF TGTGCCATCAGGGACTTAGCGGGAGGTGAGCAGTTCTTC TRBJ2-1 few TRBV10-3 TRBD2
CASSIGGQATKNIQYF TGTGCCAGTAGTATAGGGGGACAGGCCACCAAAAACATTCAGTACTTC TRBJ2-4 many TRBV19 TRBD1
CASSPSGVAYEQYF TGTGCCAGCAGCCCGAGCGGGGTTGCATACGAGCAGTACTTC TRBJ2-7 many TRBV9 TRBD2
CASSQGTGDGYTF TGTGCCAGCAGCCAAGGGACAGGGGATGGCTACACCTTC TRBJ1-2 few TRBV3-1 TRBD1
CASSQLAAGTEGYEQFF TGTGCCAGCAGCCAACTCGCCGCCGGGACGGAAGGATATGAGCAGTTCTTC TRBJ2-1 many TRBV4-2 -
CASSLRGNTEAFF TGTGCCAGCAGCTTAAGAGGGAACACTGAAGCTTTCTTT TRBJ1-1 many TRBV11-2 -
CANPKSRNSPLHF TGTGCCAACCCCAAGTCAAGGAATTCACCCCTCCACTTT TRBJ1-6 many TRBV9 -
CASSLVPGNTPRRRAVNEQFF TGTGCCAGCAGCTTAGTCCCGGGGAACACCCCCCGGAGGCGGGCCGTCAATGAGCAGTTCTTC TRBJ2-1 - TRBV7-8 -
CASSKGQLVYEQYF TGTGCCAGCAGTAAGGGACAGCTCGTCTACGAGCAGTACTTC TRBJ2-7 - TRBV28 TRBD1
CASSLGLNEQFF TGCGCCAGCAGCTTGGGACTAAATGAGCAGTTCTTC TRBJ2-1 few TRBV5-1 -
CASSTGTAGYNSPLHF TGTGCCAGCAGTACCGGGACAGCTGGTTATAATTCACCCCTCCACTTT TRBJ1-6 - TRBV28 TRBD1
CASSRGTGASATQYF TGTGCCAGCAGTCGGGGGACAGGGGCCTCAGCTACGCAGTATTTT TRBJ2-3 - TRBV28 TRBD1
CASIAGGTDTQYF TGTGCCAGCATAGCGGGAGGGACAGATACGCAGTATTTT TRBJ2-3 few TRBV3-1 TRBD2
CASSHTGFHEQFF TGCGCCAGCAGCCATACAGGATTCCATGAGCAGTTCTTC TRBJ2-1 - TRBV4-3 -
CASSFGQGVQETQYF TGTGCCAGCAGCTTCGGACAGGGAGTACAAGAGACCCAGTACTTC TRBJ2-5 many TRBV7-9 TRBD1
CSVSPGPNSPLHF TGCAGCGTGAGTCCTGGACCCAATTCACCCCTCCACTTT TRBJ1-6 many TRBV29-1 -
CASSLEKGSYNEQFF TGTGCCAGCAGCTTAGAGAAGGGCTCCTACAATGAGCAGTTCTTC TRBJ2-1 - TRBV7-2 -
CSAEPGQQETQYF TGCAGTGCTGAGCCGGGACAGCAAGAGACCCAGTACTTC TRBJ2-5 few TRBV20-1 TRBD1
CASSFRRGRSYEQYF TGTGCCAGCAGTTTCAGGAGGGGGCGATCCTACGAGCAGTACTTC TRBJ2-7 many TRBV27 -
CASSYGRGSGGTEAFF TGTGCCAGCAGTTACGGTAGGGGGTCCGGTGGGACTGAAGCTTTCTTT TRBJ1-1 many TRBV6-2/TRBV6-3 -
CSAQGGDGYTF TGCAGCGCACAGGGAGGGGATGGCTACACCTTC TRBJ1-2 - TRBV29-1 -
CASSYTGVTEQFF TGTGCCAGCAGTTACACAGGGGTAACTGAGCAGTTCTTC TRBJ2-1 - TRBV6-5 TRBD1
CSVDKRSGRTGEQYF TGCAGCGTCGACAAACGTAGCGGGAGAACGGGTGAGCAGTACTTC TRBJ2-7 many TRBV29-1 TRBD2
CASRPSVSSYNEQFF TGTGCCAGCAGGCCCAGCGTGAGCTCCTACAATGAGCAGTTCTTC TRBJ2-1 many TRBV6-2/TRBV6-3 -
CATSDSRASGEQFF TGTGCCACCAGTGATTCTAGAGCCTCAGGTGAGCAGTTCTTC TRBJ2-1 few TRBV24-1 -
CASSYGQGRDTEAFF TGTGCCAGCAGCTACGGACAGGGGAGGGACACTGAAGCTTTCTTT TRBJ1-1 few TRBV5-6 TRBD1
CASSPPAGGPETQYF TGTGCCAGCTCACCACCCGCAGGGGGACCAGAGACCCAGTACTTC TRBJ2-5 - TRBV18 TRBD1